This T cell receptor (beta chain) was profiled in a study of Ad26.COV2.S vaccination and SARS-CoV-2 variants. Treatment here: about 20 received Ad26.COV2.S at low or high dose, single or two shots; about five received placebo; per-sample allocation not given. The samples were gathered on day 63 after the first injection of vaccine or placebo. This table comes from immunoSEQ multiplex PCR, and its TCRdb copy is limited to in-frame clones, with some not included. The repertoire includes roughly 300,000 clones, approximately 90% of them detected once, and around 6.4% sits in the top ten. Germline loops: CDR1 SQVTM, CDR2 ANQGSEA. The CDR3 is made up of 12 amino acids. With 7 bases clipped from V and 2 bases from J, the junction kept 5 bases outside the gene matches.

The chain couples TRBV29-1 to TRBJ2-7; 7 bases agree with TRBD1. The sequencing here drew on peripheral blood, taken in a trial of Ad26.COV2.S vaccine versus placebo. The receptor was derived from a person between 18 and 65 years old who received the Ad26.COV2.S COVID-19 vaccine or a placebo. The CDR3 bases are TGCAGCGGGACAGGCGGTACCTACGAGCAGTACTTC. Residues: CSGTGGTYEQYF.